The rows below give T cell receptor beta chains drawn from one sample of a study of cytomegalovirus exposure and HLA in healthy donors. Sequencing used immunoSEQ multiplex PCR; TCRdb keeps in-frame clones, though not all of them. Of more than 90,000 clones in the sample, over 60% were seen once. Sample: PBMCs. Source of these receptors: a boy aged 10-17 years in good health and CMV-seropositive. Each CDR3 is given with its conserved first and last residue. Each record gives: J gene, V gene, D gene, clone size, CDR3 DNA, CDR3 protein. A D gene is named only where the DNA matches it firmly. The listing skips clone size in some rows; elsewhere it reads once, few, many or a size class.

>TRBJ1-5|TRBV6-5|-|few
TGTGCCAGCAGACAGGGTCGCCGTCAGCCCCAGCATTTT
CASRQGRRQPQHF
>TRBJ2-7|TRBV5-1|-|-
TGCGCCAGCAGCGCCAACAGTCCCTCCTACGAGCAGTACTTC
CASSANSPSYEQYF
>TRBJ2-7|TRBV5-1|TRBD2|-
TGCGCCAGCAGCAGAAAACTAGCGGGGGGGCACGACGAGCAGTACTTC
CASSRKLAGGHDEQYF
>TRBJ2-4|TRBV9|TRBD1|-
TGTGCCAGCAGCGTAAGACCGGGACAGCCTAACATTCAGTACTTC
CASSVRPGQPNIQYF
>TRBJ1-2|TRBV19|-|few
TGTGCCAGTAGTATGCATGGCCGGACAGCCAACTATGGCTACACCTTC
CASSMHGRTANYGYTF
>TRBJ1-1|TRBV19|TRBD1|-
TGTGCCACGAACAGGGGTGATATGAACACTGAAGCTTTCTTT
CATNRGDMNTEAFF
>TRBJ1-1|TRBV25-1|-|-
TGTGCCAGCAGTGAATCTTGGAACACTGAAGCTTTCTTT
CASSESWNTEAFF
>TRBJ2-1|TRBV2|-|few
TGTGCCAGCAGTGAAAACAGGCCCCCTGCGATCTTC
CASSENRPPAIF
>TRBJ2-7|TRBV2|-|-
TGTGCCAGCAGTGAAGAAGCGTTCAGCTCCTACGAGCAGTACTTC
CASSEEAFSSYEQYF
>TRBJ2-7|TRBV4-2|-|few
TGTGCCAGCAGACTCTCGGACTGGCCCTTC
CASRLSDWPF
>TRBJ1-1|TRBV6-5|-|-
TGTGCCAGCAGTTTCAGGAGGTCGAACACTGAAGCTTTCTTT
CASSFRRSNTEAFF